The clone carrying this T cell receptor (beta chain) has a handful of counts. As yet, its antigen is unknown. These patients, aged 18 to 65, had recently diagnosed hyperthyroidism lasting under 2 months. Lactation, pregnancy, other autoimmune disease or uncontrolled infection excluded patients. PBMCs were derived from about 10 ml fresh peripheral blood. Between the trimmed V and J ends, which lost 2 bases and 5 bases, there was a span of 16 bases. The CDR3 spans 15 residues. These data originate in a study of T cells in Graves' hyperthyroidism and ophthalmopathy. Study outcomes and limitations: Blood shared most expanded thyroid clonotypes above 0.001.

From RNA transcripts, TCR beta CDR3 regions were amplified. During a first-round RT-PCR of the TCR CDR3, the HTBI primer set was used. TCRdb reprocessed the multiplex PCR reads with MiXCR, giving one entry per CDR3 protein. The sample has approximately 870,000 distinct CDR3 sequences, around 38% seen once. The chain links TRBV12-3 or TRBV12-4 to TRBJ2-7; D possibly corresponds to TRBD2 (5 bases). The sequenced material came from blood. The TCR originated in a man younger than 30 with Graves' hyperthyroidism. The CDR3 DNA reads as TGTGCCAGCAGTTTACAGTTGTCTGTTAGCGACGAGCAGTACTTC. Translated, it gives CASSLQLSVSDEQYF.